This T cell receptor beta chain was obtained from a study of blood T cell repertoires in COVID-19. Study details: Sites in the United States, Italy and Spain provided acute and convalescent COVID-19 samples. T cells, B-cell-depleted T cells, or PBMCs supplied cDNA or gDNA.

The CDR3 covers 12 residues. CDR1 and CDR2 from the germline V gene are SGHRS and YFSETQ. V dropped 5 bases and J dropped 4 bases, with 8 bases sitting between them. Original processing methods: Amplified reference gene primers provided the basis for estimating nucleated cell counts. Using immunoSEQ multiplex PCR, the repertoire was profiled, and TCRdb retains in-frame clones only, with some absent. The DNA gave D and trimming, while V, J and clone size come from that table. This sample has 130,000 to 150,000 clones, with roughly 80% found just once. The TCR originated in a woman of 80 years or more with acute or convalescent COVID-19. The specimen was peripheral blood. The chain employs TRBV5-1 and TRBJ2-3, with D possibly matching TRBD2 (5 bases). The CDR3 region has the DNA TGCGCCAGCAGACTAGAGGCAGATACGCAGTATTTT. This encodes CASRLEADTQYF.